A single sample gave rise to the 17 T cell receptor beta chains below, sequenced in a study of cytomegalovirus exposure and HLA in healthy donors. 60 Vbeta and 13 Jbeta primers were used in PCR. Generated by immunoSEQ multiplex PCR, the TCRdb table keeps only in-frame clones and is missing some. The table lists about 83,000 clones, roughly 75% of them singletons. Material for sequencing was PBMCs. The receptors here all came from a man aged 55 to 69 in good health and CMV-seronegative.

This sequence joins TRBV5-6 and TRBJ2-4; 7 positions agree with TRBD1. This CDR3 is built from 14 residues. V trimming: 5 bases; J trimming: 8 bases; junction bases outside the gene matches: 10. Germline values: CDR1 SGHDT, CDR2 YYEEEE. CDR3 sequence reads: CASSYGRGGYIQYF. CDR3 nucleotide sequence: TGTGCCAGCAGTTACGGAAGAGGGGGCTACATTCAGTACTTC. The whole variable domain, filled in from reference TRBV5-6 and TRBJ2-4, reads DAGVTQSPTHLIKTRGQQVTLRCSPKSGHDTVSWYQQALGQGPQFIFQYYEEEERQRGNFPDRFSGHQFPNYSSELNVNALLLGDSALYLCASSYGRGGYIQYFGAGTRLSVL.

The chain links TRBV7-9 to TRBJ2-7; D not resolved. The V gene's germline CDR1 is SEHNR and CDR2 FQNEAQ (reference sequence). The V end was cut by 5 bases, the J end by 1 base, with 12 bases between. The CDR3 has 14 amino acids. The CDR3 DNA is TGTGCCAGCAGCCCCCTTCTAGGATCCTACGAGCAGTACTTC. Translating gives CASSPLLGSYEQYF.

This rearrangement joins TRBV7-9 to TRBJ2-5; no clear D gene. TRBJ2-7 explains the end of the DNA better; the J call may be wrong. There are 12 residues in the CDR3. Germline V gives CDR1 SEHNR, CDR2 FQNEAQ (reference sequence). CDR3 nucleotides: TGTGCCAGCAGCTCGCTAGATCTCGAGCAGTACTTC. This translates into CASSSLDLEQYF.

The V and J genes are TRBV7-2 and TRBJ1-2, with D possibly TRBD1 on 5 matching bases. The germline CDR1 and CDR2 sequences are SGHTA and FQGNSA. The CDR3 spans 13 residues. The ends were cut back, 4 bases at V and 7 bases at J, with 13 bases in the middle. As DNA, the CDR3 is TGTGCCAGCAGCTCCAGGGTCTCGCTTGGCTACACCTTC. Its translation: CASSSRVSLGYTF.

This clone was counted between two and nine times. The chain's CDR3 is CASRPTGSYTGELFF. CDR3 bases: TGTGCCAGCAGACCCACAGGCTCTTACACCGGGGAGCTGTTTTTT. The chain recombines TRBV6-5 with TRBJ2-2, with a tentative D call TRBD1 (5 bases). Germline V gene lookup returns CDR1 MNHEY and CDR2 SVGAGI. V lost 6 bases and J 3 bases, leaving 14 bases between the germline ends. The CDR3 length is 15 residues.

The chain is built from TRBV27 and TRBJ1-6; perhaps TRBD1 as D (5 bases). The CDR3 has 15 residues. The V end lost 3 bases, the J end lost 5 bases, and 11 bases lay between the germline ends. From germline, CDR1 is MNHEY and CDR2 SMNVEV (reference sequence). This CDR3 reads CASSFVGLNNSPLHF. The CDR3 DNA is TGTGCCAGCAGTTTCGTGGGACTAAATAATTCACCCCTCCACTTT.

This rearrangement joins TRBV29-1 to TRBJ1-1; 7 nucleotides line up with TRBD1. From germline, CDR1 is SQVTM and CDR2 ANQGSEA. The CDR3 totals 13 residues. Unmatched junction bases numbered 7, after V lost 4 bases and J lost 5 bases. The CDR3 is CSVGEGAGTEAFF. Written as DNA, the CDR3 is TGCAGCGTTGGAGAGGGGGCTGGGACTGAAGCTTTCTTT.

This clone was found a few times. The rearrangement joins TRBV5-8 to TRBJ2-7, with D perhaps matching TRBD2 (5 bases). Trimming stripped 4 bases from V and 0 bases from J, with 8 bases between. This CDR3 is 13 amino acids long. Germline CDR1 reads SGHTS; CDR2 reads YDEGEE. CDR3: CASSPGLSYEQYF. In DNA, the CDR3 is TGTGCCAGCAGCCCCGGACTCTCCTACGAGCAGTACTTC. Based on the CDR3 plus reference TRBV5-8 and TRBJ2-7, the full variable domain is EAGVTQSPTHLIKTRGQQATLRCSPISGHTSVYWYQQALGLGLQFLLWYDEGEERNRGNFPPRFSGRQFPNYSSELNVNALELEDSALYLCASSPGLSYEQYFGPGTRLTVT.

The J gene is TRBJ2-5, the V gene TRBV19; TRBD2 matches at 8 bases. V was pared by 6 bases and J by 11 bases, with 8 bases of the junction left unmatched. The CDR3 is 12 residues long. In germline, CDR1 is LNHDA, CDR2 SQIVND (reference sequence). CDR3 sequence (DNA): TGTGCCAGTAGCAACCGGGGGGGAACACAGTACTTC. This translates into CASSNRGGTQYF.

The J gene is TRBJ1-6, the V gene TRBV30, with D possibly matching TRBD1 (5 bases). The CDR3 is 13 residues long. In germline, CDR1 is GTSNPN, CDR2 SVGIG (reference sequence). Trimming took 3 bases from V and 10 from J, leaving 13 bases between them. CDR3 in DNA: TGTGCCTGGAGCCCAGGGATAAGCTCACCCCTCCACTTT. Translating it yields CAWSPGISSPLHF.

A word on this clone: Within the sample, other DNA sequences also encode this same CDR3. V gene TRBV5-4 combines with J gene TRBJ2-2; 9 positions agree with TRBD1. The CDR3 has 16 amino acids. Germline-derived CDR1 and CDR2 are SGHNT and YYREEE (reference sequence). In DNA, the CDR3 is TGTGCAGTCAGCCGCTTCTCGGGACAGGGTACCGGGGAGCTGTTTTTT. It specifies CAVSRFSGQGTGELFF.

The chain couples TRBV30 to TRBJ2-5; 11 nucleotides align to TRBD2. The V and J ends lost 4 bases and 8 bases, in that order; junction bases with no gene match: 6. CDR3 length: 13 amino acids. The germline CDR1 and CDR2 sequences are GTSNPN and SVGIG (reference sequence). The CDR3 reads CAWILAGANTQYF. In DNA, the CDR3 is TGTGCCTGGATACTAGCGGGGGCCAACACCCAGTACTTC.

This sequence joins TRBV6-5 and TRBJ1-1; D uncertain. The germline gives CDR1 MNHEY, CDR2 SVGAGI. V gave up 2 bases and J gave up 8 bases, with 6 bases separating them. CDR3 length: 11 amino acids. The CDR3 is CASSYGREAFF. CDR3 in DNA: TGTGCCAGCAGTTACGGGAGAGAAGCTTTCTTT.

In this sample, this clone turned up a few times. The chain combines TRBV13 with TRBJ1-6; 8 bases map to TRBD1. Per germline, CDR1 PRHDT and CDR2 FYEKMQ (reference sequence). The CDR3 runs 15 residues. Unmatched junction bases numbered 7, after V lost 5 bases and J lost 7 bases. In DNA form, the CDR3 reads TGTGCCAGCAGCCCGCAGCGGACAGGGAATTCACCCCTCCACTTT. It is translated as CASSPQRTGNSPLHF.

V is TRBV5-4 and J is TRBJ2-7, with 8 bases matching TRBD2. Losses at the gene ends were 7 bases for V and 1 base for J; bases not matched to a gene: 4. The CDR3 runs to 13 residues. From germline, CDR1 is SGHNT and CDR2 YYREEE (reference sequence). This CDR3 reads CASARGGSYEQYF. The CDR3 nucleotides are TGTGCCAGCGCCCGGGGGGGGTCCTACGAGCAGTACTTC. Based on the CDR3 plus reference TRBV5-4 and TRBJ2-7, the full variable domain is ETGVTQSPTHLIKTRGQQVTLRCSSQSGHNTVSWYQQALGQGPQFIFQYYREEENGRGNFPPRFSGLQFPNYSSELNVNALELDDSALYLCASARGGSYEQYFGPGTRLTVT.

V and J are TRBV19 and TRBJ2-3, with 7 bases identical to TRBD1. Germline CDR1 LNHDA, CDR2 SQIVND (reference sequence). The CDR3 is 14 amino acids. The ends lost 6 bases at V and 4 bases at J; junction bases unmatched: 7. CDR3 in amino acids: CASRRTGGADTQYF. The CDR3 region has the DNA TGTGCCAGTAGAAGGACAGGCGGCGCAGATACGCAGTATTTT.

The table lists this clone with a few counts. The V call is TRBV5-1, the J call TRBJ1-1, with D perhaps matching TRBD1 (5 bases). V lost 2 bases to trimming and J lost 3 bases, with 11 bases between them. Germline V gene sequence: CDR1 SGHRS, CDR2 YFSETQ. The CDR3 length is 14 residues. The CDR3: CASSLRGWDTEAFF. The DNA for the CDR3 is TGCGCCAGCAGCTTACGGGGGTGGGACACTGAAGCTTTCTTT.